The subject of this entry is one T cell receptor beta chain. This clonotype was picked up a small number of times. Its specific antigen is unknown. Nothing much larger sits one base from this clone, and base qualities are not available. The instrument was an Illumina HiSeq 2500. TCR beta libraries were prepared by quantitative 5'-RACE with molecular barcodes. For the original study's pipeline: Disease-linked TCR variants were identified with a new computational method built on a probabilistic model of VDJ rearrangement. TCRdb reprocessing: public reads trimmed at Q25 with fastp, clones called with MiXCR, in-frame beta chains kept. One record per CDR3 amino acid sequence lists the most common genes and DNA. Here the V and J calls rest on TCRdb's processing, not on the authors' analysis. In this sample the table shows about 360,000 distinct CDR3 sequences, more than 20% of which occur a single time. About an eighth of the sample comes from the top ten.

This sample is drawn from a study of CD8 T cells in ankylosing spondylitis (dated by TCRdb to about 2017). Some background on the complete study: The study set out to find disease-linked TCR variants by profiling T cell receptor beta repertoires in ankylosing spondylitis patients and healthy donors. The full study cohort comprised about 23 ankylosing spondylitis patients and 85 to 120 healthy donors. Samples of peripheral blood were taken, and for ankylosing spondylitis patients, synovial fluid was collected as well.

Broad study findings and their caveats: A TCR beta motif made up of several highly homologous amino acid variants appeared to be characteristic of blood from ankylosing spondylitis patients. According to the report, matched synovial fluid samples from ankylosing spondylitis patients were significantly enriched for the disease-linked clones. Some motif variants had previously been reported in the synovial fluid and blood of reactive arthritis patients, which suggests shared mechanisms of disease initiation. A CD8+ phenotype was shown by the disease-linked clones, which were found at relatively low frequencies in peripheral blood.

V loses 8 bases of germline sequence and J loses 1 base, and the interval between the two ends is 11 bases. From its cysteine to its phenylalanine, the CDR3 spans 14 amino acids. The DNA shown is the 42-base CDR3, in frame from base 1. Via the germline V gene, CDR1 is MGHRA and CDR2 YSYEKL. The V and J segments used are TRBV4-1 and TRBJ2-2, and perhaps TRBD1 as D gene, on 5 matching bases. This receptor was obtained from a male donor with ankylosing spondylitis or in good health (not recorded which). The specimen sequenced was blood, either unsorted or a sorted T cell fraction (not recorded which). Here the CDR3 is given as CASEPRENTGELFF. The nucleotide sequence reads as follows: TGCGCCAGCGAGCCCAGGGAGAACACCGGGGAGCTGTTTTTT.